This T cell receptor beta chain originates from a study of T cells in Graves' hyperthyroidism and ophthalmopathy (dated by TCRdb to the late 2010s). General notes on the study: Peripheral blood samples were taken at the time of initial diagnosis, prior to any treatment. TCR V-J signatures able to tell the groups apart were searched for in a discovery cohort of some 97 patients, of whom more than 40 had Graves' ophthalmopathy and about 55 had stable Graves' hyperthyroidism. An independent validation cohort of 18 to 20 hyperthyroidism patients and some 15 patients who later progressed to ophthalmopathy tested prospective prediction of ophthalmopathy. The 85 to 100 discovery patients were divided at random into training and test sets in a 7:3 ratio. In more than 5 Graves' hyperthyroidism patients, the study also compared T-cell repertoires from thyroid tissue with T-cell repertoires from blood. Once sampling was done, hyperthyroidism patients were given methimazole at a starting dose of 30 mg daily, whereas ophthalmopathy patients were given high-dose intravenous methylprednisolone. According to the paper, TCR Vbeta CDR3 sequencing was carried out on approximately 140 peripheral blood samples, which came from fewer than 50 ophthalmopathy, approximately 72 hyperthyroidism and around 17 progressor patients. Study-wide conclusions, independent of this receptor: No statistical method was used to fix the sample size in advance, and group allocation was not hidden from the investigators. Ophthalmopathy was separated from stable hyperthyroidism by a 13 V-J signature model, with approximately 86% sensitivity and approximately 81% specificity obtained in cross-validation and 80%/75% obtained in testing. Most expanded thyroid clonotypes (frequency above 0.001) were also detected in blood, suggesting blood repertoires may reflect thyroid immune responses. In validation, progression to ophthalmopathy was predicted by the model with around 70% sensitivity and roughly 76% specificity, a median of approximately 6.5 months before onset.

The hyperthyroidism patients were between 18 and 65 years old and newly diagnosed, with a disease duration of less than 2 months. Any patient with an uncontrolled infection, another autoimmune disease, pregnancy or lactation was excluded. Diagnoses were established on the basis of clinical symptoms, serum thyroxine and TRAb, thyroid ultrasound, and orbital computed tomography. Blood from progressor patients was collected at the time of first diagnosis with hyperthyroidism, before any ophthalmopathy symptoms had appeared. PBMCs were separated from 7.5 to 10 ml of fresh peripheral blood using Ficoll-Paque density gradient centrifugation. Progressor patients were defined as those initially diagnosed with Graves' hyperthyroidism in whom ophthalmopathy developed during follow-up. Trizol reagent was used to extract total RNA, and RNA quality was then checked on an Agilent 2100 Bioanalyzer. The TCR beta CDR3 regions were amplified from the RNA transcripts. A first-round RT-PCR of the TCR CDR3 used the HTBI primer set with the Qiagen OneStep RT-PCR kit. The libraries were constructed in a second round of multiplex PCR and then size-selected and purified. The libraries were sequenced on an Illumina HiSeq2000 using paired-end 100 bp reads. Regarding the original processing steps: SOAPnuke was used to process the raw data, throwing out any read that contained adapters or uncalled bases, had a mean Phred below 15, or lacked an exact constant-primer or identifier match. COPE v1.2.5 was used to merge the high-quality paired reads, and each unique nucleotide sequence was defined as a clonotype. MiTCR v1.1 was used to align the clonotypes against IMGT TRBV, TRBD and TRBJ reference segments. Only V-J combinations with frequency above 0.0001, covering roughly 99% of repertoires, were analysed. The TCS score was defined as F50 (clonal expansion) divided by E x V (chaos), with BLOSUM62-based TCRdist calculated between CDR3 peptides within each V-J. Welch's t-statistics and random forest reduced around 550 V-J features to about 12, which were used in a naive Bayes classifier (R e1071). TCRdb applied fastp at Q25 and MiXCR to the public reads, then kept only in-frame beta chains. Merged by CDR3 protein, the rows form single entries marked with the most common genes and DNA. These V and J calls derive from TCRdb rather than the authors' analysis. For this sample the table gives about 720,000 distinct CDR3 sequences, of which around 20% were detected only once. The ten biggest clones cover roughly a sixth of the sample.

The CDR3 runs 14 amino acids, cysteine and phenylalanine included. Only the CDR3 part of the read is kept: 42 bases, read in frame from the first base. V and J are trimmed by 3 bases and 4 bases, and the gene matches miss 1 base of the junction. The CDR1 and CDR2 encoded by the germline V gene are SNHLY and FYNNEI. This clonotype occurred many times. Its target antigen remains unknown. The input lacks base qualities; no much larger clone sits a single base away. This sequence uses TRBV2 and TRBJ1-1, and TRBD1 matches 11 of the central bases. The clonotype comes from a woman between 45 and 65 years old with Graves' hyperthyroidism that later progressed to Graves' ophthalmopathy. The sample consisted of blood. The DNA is TGTGCCAGCAGTGAGGACAGGGGGCTCACTGAAGCTTTCTTT. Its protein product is CASSEDRGLTEAFF.